A selection of T cell receptor beta chains follows, all from one sample in a study of beta chain features in type 1 diabetes. Repertoires were generated with immunoSEQ multiplex PCR, while TCRdb's copy carries only in-frame clones and drops some. In the table there are about 130,000 clones, approximately 10% of which are singletons. The sample was central memory CD4+ T cells from blood. All receptors come from a man aged 25-45 years with type 1 diabetes. CDR3s include the opening cysteine and the closing phenylalanine or tryptophan. A D gene is named only where the DNA matches it firmly. A row's size may be missing; if present it is once, few, many or a size class.

v_call: TRBV18; clone_size: few; cdr3_length: 13; d_call: .; j_call: TRBJ1-1; cdr3_nt: TGTGCCAGCTCACCGCTCAGGGGCACTGAAGCTTTCTTT; cdr3_aa: CASSPLRGTEAFF
v_call: TRBV19; clone_size: .; cdr3_length: 15; d_call: .; j_call: TRBJ1-1; cdr3_nt: TGTGCCAGTAGGATATCCCAGGGGAGGAACACTGAAGCTTTCTTT; cdr3_aa: CASRISQGRNTEAFF
v_call: TRBV7-9; clone_size: .; cdr3_length: 14; d_call: .; j_call: TRBJ2-5; cdr3_nt: TGTGCCAGCAGCTCGCAAGGGGGCCAAGAGACCCAGTACTTC; cdr3_aa: CASSSQGGQETQYF
v_call: TRBV15; clone_size: few; cdr3_length: 14; d_call: TRBD1; j_call: TRBJ2-7; cdr3_nt: TGTGCCACCAGCAGAAACAGGGGTCTCTACGAGCAGTACTTC; cdr3_aa: CATSRNRGLYEQYF
v_call: TRBV5-1; clone_size: many; cdr3_length: 13; d_call: TRBD2; j_call: TRBJ2-1; cdr3_nt: TGCGCCAGCAGCCCTGGACTAGTCGATGAGCAGTTCTTC; cdr3_aa: CASSPGLVDEQFF
v_call: TRBV7-2; clone_size: .; cdr3_length: 13; d_call: .; j_call: TRBJ2-5; cdr3_nt: TGTGCCAGCAGCTTAGTTATTTCGGAGACCCAGTACTTC; cdr3_aa: CASSLVISETQYF
v_call: TRBV30; clone_size: .; cdr3_length: 17; d_call: TRBD2; j_call: TRBJ2-6; cdr3_nt: TGTGCCTGGACTCTTAGCTGGGGGGGCTCTGGGGCCAACGTCCTGACTTTC; cdr3_aa: CAWTLSWGGSGANVLTF
v_call: TRBV28; clone_size: .; cdr3_length: 14; d_call: .; j_call: TRBJ2-7; cdr3_nt: TGTGCCAGCAGCATCCCCGGGATTTCCTACGAGCAGTACTTC; cdr3_aa: CASSIPGISYEQYF
v_call: TRBV6-6; clone_size: few; cdr3_length: 15; d_call: .; j_call: TRBJ2-7; cdr3_nt: TGTGCCAGCAGTCACGCTGGACAGTTTGACTACGAGCAGTACTTC; cdr3_aa: CASSHAGQFDYEQYF
v_call: TRBV19; clone_size: few; cdr3_length: 13; d_call: .; j_call: TRBJ2-1; cdr3_nt: TGTGCCAGCAACGACAGGTATTACAATGAGCAGTTCTTC; cdr3_aa: CASNDRYYNEQFF
v_call: TRBV4-3; clone_size: few; cdr3_length: 13; d_call: .; j_call: TRBJ2-5; cdr3_nt: TGCGCCAGCAGCAAAGGCCTGAGGGAGACCCAGTACTTC; cdr3_aa: CASSKGLRETQYF
v_call: TRBV30; clone_size: .; cdr3_length: 14; d_call: TRBD1; j_call: TRBJ2-5; cdr3_nt: TGTGCCTGGAGTACAGGGGGCATTGGTGAGACCCAGTACTTC; cdr3_aa: CAWSTGGIGETQYF
v_call: TRBV30; clone_size: .; cdr3_length: 12; d_call: TRBD1; j_call: TRBJ1-2; cdr3_nt: TGTGCCTGTACGGACAGGGGCTATGGCTACACCTTC; cdr3_aa: CACTDRGYGYTF
v_call: TRBV5-4; clone_size: .; cdr3_length: 14; d_call: .; j_call: TRBJ1-2; cdr3_nt: TGTGCCAGCAGCTTCCCAACAGGAAACTATGGCTACACCTTC; cdr3_aa: CASSFPTGNYGYTF
v_call: TRBV7-3; clone_size: few; cdr3_length: 13; d_call: TRBD1; j_call: TRBJ2-5; cdr3_nt: TGTGCCACCTCGACAGGGTTCCAAGAGACCCAGTACTTC; cdr3_aa: CATSTGFQETQYF
v_call: TRBV4-2; clone_size: few; cdr3_length: 16; d_call: .; j_call: TRBJ1-2; cdr3_nt: TGTGCCAGCAGCCAAGAAAGTATGAGGTCGTTGTATGGCTACACCTTC; cdr3_aa: CASSQESMRSLYGYTF
v_call: TRBV10-3; clone_size: few; cdr3_length: 13; d_call: .; j_call: TRBJ2-1; cdr3_nt: TGTGCCAGCAGTTACGAACGGGCAGGGAAGGAGTTCTTC; cdr3_aa: CASSYERAGKEFF
v_call: TRBV7-2; clone_size: .; cdr3_length: 14; d_call: .; j_call: TRBJ1-5; cdr3_nt: TGTGCCAGCAGCTTAGACCAGGGGTACCAGCCCCAGCATTTT; cdr3_aa: CASSLDQGYQPQHF
v_call: TRBV6-6; clone_size: .; cdr3_length: 14; d_call: TRBD1; j_call: TRBJ1-5; cdr3_nt: TGTGCCAGCAGCCGTGGGACAGGCGGGCAGCCCCAGCATTTT; cdr3_aa: CASSRGTGGQPQHF
v_call: TRBV29-1; clone_size: .; cdr3_length: 13; d_call: TRBD2; j_call: TRBJ2-3; cdr3_nt: TGCAGCGTCCGACTAGCGGGGGCAGATACGCAGTATTTT; cdr3_aa: CSVRLAGADTQYF
v_call: TRBV5-5; clone_size: few; cdr3_length: 13; d_call: .; j_call: TRBJ2-3; cdr3_nt: TGTGCCAGCAGCTTTAGCGAGATCGATACGCAGTATTTT; cdr3_aa: CASSFSEIDTQYF
v_call: TRBV5-8; clone_size: once; cdr3_length: 16; d_call: TRBD1; j_call: TRBJ1-2; cdr3_nt: TGTGCCAGCAGCTCGTGGGCGGGACAGGGGGCGAATGGCTACACCTTC; cdr3_aa: CASSSWAGQGANGYTF
v_call: TRBV25-1; clone_size: .; cdr3_length: 13; d_call: .; j_call: TRBJ1-2; cdr3_nt: TGTGCCAGCAGTGATTCGGTGCAGCGGGGCTACACCTTC; cdr3_aa: CASSDSVQRGYTF
v_call: TRBV6-5; clone_size: .; cdr3_length: 14; d_call: TRBD1; j_call: TRBJ2-5; cdr3_nt: TGTGCCAGCCGGTCGACAGGGGACCAAGAGACCCAGTACTTC; cdr3_aa: CASRSTGDQETQYF
v_call: TRBV5-6; clone_size: .; cdr3_length: 15; d_call: .; j_call: TRBJ1-5; cdr3_nt: TGTGCCAGCAGCTTGGCAGCAGGGATAAATCAGCCCCAGCATTTT; cdr3_aa: CASSLAAGINQPQHF
v_call: TRBV5-1; clone_size: .; cdr3_length: 14; d_call: .; j_call: TRBJ1-1; cdr3_nt: TGCGCCAGCAGCTTGACAACCGAGAACACTGAAGCTTTCTTT; cdr3_aa: CASSLTTENTEAFF
v_call: TRBV4-2; clone_size: .; cdr3_length: 14; d_call: TRBD1; j_call: TRBJ1-1; cdr3_nt: TGTGCCAGCAGCCCCCTAGGACAGGAGACTGAAGCTTTCTTT; cdr3_aa: CASSPLGQETEAFF
v_call: TRBV7-8; clone_size: .; cdr3_length: 16; d_call: TRBD1; j_call: TRBJ1-5; cdr3_nt: TGTGCCAGCAGCTTAAGGACCGGGACAGGGGTTCAGCCCCAGCATTTT; cdr3_aa: CASSLRTGTGVQPQHF
v_call: TRBV7-2; clone_size: few; cdr3_length: 13; d_call: .; j_call: TRBJ2-1; cdr3_nt: TGTGCCAGCAGCCCCTCTAGCGTCCATGAGCAGTTCTTC; cdr3_aa: CASSPSSVHEQFF
v_call: TRBV7-2; clone_size: few; cdr3_length: 12; d_call: .; j_call: TRBJ2-3; cdr3_nt: TGTGCCAGCAGCCTCGACTCAGATACGCAGTATTTT; cdr3_aa: CASSLDSDTQYF
v_call: TRBV2; clone_size: .; cdr3_length: 14; d_call: .; j_call: TRBJ2-2; cdr3_nt: TGTGCCAGCAGGGAAACAGAGAACACCGGGGAGCTGTTTTTT; cdr3_aa: CASRETENTGELFF
v_call: TRBV7-9; clone_size: many; cdr3_length: 12; d_call: .; j_call: TRBJ1-2; cdr3_nt: TGTGCCAGCAGCTTGGAGGGCTATGGCTACACCTTC; cdr3_aa: CASSLEGYGYTF
v_call: TRBV6-6; clone_size: few; cdr3_length: 14; d_call: TRBD2; j_call: TRBJ2-5; cdr3_nt: TGTGCCAGCAGTTACGGGGGGGGTGCAGAGACCCAGTACTTC; cdr3_aa: CASSYGGGAETQYF
v_call: TRBV19; clone_size: few; cdr3_length: 13; d_call: .; j_call: TRBJ2-5; cdr3_nt: TGTGCCAGTAGTACTGGAGCAGCCGAGACCCAGTACTTC; cdr3_aa: CASSTGAAETQYF
v_call: TRBV4-2; clone_size: few; cdr3_length: 16; d_call: .; j_call: TRBJ2-2; cdr3_nt: TGTGCCAGCAGCCAAGAAATCGGGGAGTCGGCCGGGGAGCTGTTTTTT; cdr3_aa: CASSQEIGESAGELFF
v_call: TRBV4-2; clone_size: few; cdr3_length: 16; d_call: TRBD2; j_call: TRBJ2-3; cdr3_nt: TGTGCCAGCAGCCTCTCCCCTAGCGGGGGGGAAGATACGCAGTATTTT; cdr3_aa: CASSLSPSGGEDTQYF
v_call: TRBV7-3; clone_size: .; cdr3_length: 15; d_call: .; j_call: TRBJ2-3; cdr3_nt: TGTGCCAGCAGCTTAAACGGACAGAGGACAGATACGCAGTATTTT; cdr3_aa: CASSLNGQRTDTQYF
v_call: TRBV11-2; clone_size: .; cdr3_length: 14; d_call: .; j_call: TRBJ1-3; cdr3_nt: TGTGCCAGCAGCCTAAGTCCCTTTCGAAACACCATATATTTT; cdr3_aa: CASSLSPFRNTIYF
v_call: TRBV28; clone_size: .; cdr3_length: 14; d_call: TRBD2; j_call: TRBJ2-1; cdr3_nt: TGTGCCAGCAAACTGACTAGCTCGAGAGATGAGCAGTTCTTC; cdr3_aa: CASKLTSSRDEQFF
v_call: TRBV10-3; clone_size: .; cdr3_length: 13; d_call: .; j_call: TRBJ1-1; cdr3_nt: TGTGCCATCACTCCTGACAGGAGCACTGAAGCTTTCTTT; cdr3_aa: CAITPDRSTEAFF